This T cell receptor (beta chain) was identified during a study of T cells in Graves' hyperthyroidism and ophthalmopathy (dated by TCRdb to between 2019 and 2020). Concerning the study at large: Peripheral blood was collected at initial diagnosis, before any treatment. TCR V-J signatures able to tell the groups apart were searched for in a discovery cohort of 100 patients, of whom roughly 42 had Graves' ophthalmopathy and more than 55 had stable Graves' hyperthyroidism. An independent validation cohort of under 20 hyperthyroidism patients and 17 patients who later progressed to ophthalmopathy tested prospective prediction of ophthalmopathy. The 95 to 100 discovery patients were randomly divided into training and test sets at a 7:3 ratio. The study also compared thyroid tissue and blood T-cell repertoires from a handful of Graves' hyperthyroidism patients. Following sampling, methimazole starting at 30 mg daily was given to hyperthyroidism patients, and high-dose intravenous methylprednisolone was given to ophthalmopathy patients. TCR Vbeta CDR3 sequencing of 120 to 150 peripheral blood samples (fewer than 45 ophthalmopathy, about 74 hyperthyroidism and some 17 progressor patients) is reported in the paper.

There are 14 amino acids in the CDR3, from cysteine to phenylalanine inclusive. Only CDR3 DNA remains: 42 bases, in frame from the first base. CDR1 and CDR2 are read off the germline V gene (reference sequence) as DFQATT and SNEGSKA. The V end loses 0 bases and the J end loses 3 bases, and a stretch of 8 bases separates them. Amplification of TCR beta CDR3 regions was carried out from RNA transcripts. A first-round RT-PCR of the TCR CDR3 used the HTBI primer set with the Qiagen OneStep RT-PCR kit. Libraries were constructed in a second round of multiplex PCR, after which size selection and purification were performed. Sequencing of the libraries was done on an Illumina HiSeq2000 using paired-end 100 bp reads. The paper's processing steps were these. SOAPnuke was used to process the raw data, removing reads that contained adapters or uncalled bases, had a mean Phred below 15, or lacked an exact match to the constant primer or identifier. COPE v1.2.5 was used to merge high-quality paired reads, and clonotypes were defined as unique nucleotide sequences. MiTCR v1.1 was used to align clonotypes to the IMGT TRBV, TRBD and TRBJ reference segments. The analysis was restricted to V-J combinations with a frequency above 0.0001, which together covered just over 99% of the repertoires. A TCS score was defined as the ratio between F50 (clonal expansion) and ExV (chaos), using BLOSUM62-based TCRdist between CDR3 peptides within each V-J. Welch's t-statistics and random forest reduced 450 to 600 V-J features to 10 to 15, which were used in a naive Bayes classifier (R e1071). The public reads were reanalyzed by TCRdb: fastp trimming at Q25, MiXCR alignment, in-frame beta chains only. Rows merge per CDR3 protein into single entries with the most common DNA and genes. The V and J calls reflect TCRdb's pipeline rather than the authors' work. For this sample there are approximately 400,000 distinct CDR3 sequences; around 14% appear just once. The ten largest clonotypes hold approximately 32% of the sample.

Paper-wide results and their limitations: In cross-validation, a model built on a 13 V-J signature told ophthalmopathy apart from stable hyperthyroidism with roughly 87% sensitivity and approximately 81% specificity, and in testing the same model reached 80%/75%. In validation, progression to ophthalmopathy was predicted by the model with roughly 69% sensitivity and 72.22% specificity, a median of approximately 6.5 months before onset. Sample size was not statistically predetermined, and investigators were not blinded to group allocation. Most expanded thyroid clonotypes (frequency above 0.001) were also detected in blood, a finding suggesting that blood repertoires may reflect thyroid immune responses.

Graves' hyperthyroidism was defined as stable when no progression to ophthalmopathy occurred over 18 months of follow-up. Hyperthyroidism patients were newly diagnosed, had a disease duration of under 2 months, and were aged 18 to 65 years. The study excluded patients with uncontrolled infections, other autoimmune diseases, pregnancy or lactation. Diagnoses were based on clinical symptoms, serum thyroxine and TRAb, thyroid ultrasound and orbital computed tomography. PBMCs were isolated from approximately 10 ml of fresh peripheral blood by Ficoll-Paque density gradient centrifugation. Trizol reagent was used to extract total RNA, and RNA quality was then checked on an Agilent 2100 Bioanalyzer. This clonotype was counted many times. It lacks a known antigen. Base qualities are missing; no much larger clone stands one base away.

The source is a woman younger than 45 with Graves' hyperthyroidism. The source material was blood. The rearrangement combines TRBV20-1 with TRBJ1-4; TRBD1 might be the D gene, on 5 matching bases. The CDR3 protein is CSARDGTANEKLFF. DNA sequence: TGCAGTGCTAGAGATGGGACGGCTAATGAAAAACTGTTTTTT.